Each of the 10 T cell receptor beta chains below was sequenced from the same sample in a study of blood T cell repertoires in COVID-19. The repertoire was sequenced with immunoSEQ multiplex PCR; TCRdb's copy has only in-frame clones and lacks some. The sample holds fewer than 200,000 clones, under 85% seen once. The sample was peripheral blood. Receptors were obtained from a man aged 55 to 70 who had recovered from COVID-19.

The chain combines TRBV7-2 with TRBJ1-3; D possibly corresponds to TRBD1 (6 bases). The CDR3 contains 18 residues. Germline V lookup: CDR1 SGHTA, CDR2 FQGNSA. V gave up 3 bases and J gave up 1 base, with 19 bases separating them. Here the CDR3 DNA reads TGTGCCAGCAGCTTCAAACCTCCCAGGGGCGAATCTGGAAACACCATATATTTT. Translation: CASSFKPPRGESGNTIYF.

The chain has TRBV7-2 and TRBJ2-5; TRBD2 matches 12 bases. V dropped 4 bases and J dropped 5; count of bases not matched to a gene: 8. Germline CDR1 reads SGHTA; CDR2 reads FQGNSA. The length of the CDR3 is 16 residues. The CDR3 coding sequence is TGTGCCAGCAGCTCATCTAGCGGGGGGGCCGGGGAGACCCAGTACTTC. Protein sequence: CASSSSSGGAGETQYF.

The chain combines TRBV9 with TRBJ2-7; D gene ambiguous. In germline, CDR1 is SGDLS, CDR2 YYNGEE. V gave up 0 bases and J gave up 0 bases, with 7 bases separating them. CDR3 length equals 14 residues. CDR3 amino acids: CASSVALASYEQYF. The CDR3 DNA is TGTGCCAGCAGCGTAGCTTTGGCCTCCTACGAGCAGTACTTC.

This chain connects TRBV9 to TRBJ1-1, with 9 bases aligning to TRBD1. Germline V gene data show CDR1 as SGDLS and CDR2 as YYNGEE. This CDR3 has 14 residues. Trimming cost V 6 bases and J 6 bases; bases outside gene matches: 9. CDR3 in DNA: TGTGCCAGCAACCCTTGGGGGACAGGGCCTGAAGCTTTCTTT. It is translated as CASNPWGTGPEAFF.

The V gene is TRBV6-4, the J gene TRBJ1-1; 8 positions agree with TRBD1. This CDR3 has 16 residues. Germline V lookup: CDR1 MRHNA, CDR2 SNTAGT. V lost 7 bases and J lost 0; bases outside the gene matches: 10. The CDR3 is CASKSRDRLMNTEAFF. DNA of the CDR3: TGTGCCAGCAAGTCCCGGGACAGGCTAATGAACACTGAAGCTTTCTTT.

This chain joins TRBV2 and TRBJ2-5; the match to TRBD1 covers 11 bases. V shed 2 bases and J 6 bases; nucleotides not matched to a gene: 11. This CDR3 spans 17 amino acids. Germline-derived CDR1 and CDR2 are SNHLY and FYNNEI. The CDR3 sequence is CASSERAGQGARKTQYF. As DNA, the CDR3 is TGTGCCAGCAGTGAAAGGGCCGGACAGGGGGCGCGAAAGACCCAGTACTTC.

The chain uses TRBV7-2 and TRBJ1-4, with D possibly matching TRBD1 (5 bases). Trimming took off 8 bases at V and 5 bases at J, with 18 bases between the two ends. This CDR3 comprises 15 residues. Germline assignment: CDR1 SGHTA and CDR2 FQGNSA. CDR3 in DNA: TGTGCCAGCTCTCCCCAGGGATTGGAGAATGAAAAACTGTTTTTT. Its translation: CASSPQGLENEKLFF.

The chain recombines TRBV19 with TRBJ2-3; D perhaps matches TRBD1 (6 bases). There are 15 residues in the CDR3. CDR1 and CDR2 (germline): LNHDA, SQIVND (reference sequence). Trimming took 3 bases from V and 1 from J, leaving 11 bases between them. The CDR3 loop is CASSIYAGGTDTQYF. DNA of the CDR3: TGTGCCAGTAGTATCTACGCAGGGGGCACAGATACGCAGTATTTT.

This clone was observed once. The genes are TRBV7-2 and TRBJ1-1; D is ambiguous. Germline CDR1 reads SGHTA; CDR2 reads FQGNSA. The CDR3 is made up of 13 amino acids. V lost 3 bases and J 1 base, leaving 6 bases between the germline ends. The CDR3 sequence is CASSFRGNTEAFF. Written as DNA, the CDR3 is TGTGCCAGCAGCTTCCGGGGGAACACTGAAGCTTTCTTT.

The gene calls are TRBV5-1 and TRBJ2-3; maybe TRBD1 (5 bases). Per germline, CDR1 SGHRS and CDR2 YFSETQ. This CDR3 comprises 14 residues. Trimming shortened V by 6 bases and J by 2 bases, and 13 bases separated the two germline ends. The CDR3 DNA reads as TGCGCCAGCAAGAACAGGATTGACACAGATACGCAGTATTTT. Residues: CASKNRIDTDTQYF.